This entry lists 21 T cell receptor beta chains sequenced from one sample in a study of blood T cell repertoires in COVID-19. This table comes from immunoSEQ multiplex PCR, and its TCRdb copy is limited to in-frame clones, with some not included. Among approximately 530,000 clones, 85% to 90% were seen once, and the ten largest hold 7.5% to 9%. Sequencing was carried out using peripheral blood. All receptors derive from a woman in her forties or fifties with COVID-19, enrolled during active disease.

The DNA for the CDR3 is TGCGCCAGCAGCCCTGAAGCCCGGAACACCATATATTTT. Protein product: CASSPEARNTIYF. The rearrangement joins TRBV5-1 to TRBJ1-3; D is unresolved. Germline V gene sequence: CDR1 SGHRS, CDR2 YFSETQ. Trimming pared 4 bases from V and 7 bases from J, leaving 12 bases between. The CDR3 sequence is 13 residues long.

This clone appeared a single time. The chain employs TRBV11-2 and TRBJ2-3, with a weak D call TRBD1 (6 bases). V gave up 1 base and J gave up 6 bases, with 14 bases separating them. CDR1 SGHAT and CDR2 FQNNGV come from the germline V gene. CDR3 length: 15 amino acids. The CDR3 loop reads CASSLGTADSDTQYF. The CDR3 coding sequence is TGTGCCAGCAGCTTAGGGACAGCAGATTCGGATACGCAGTATTTT.

CDR3 nucleotides: TGTGCCAGCAGCGTAGAGGGGAGGGAGCAGTTCTTC. This gives the protein CASSVEGREQFF. V is TRBV9 and J is TRBJ2-1; TRBD2 is a possible D gene (6 bases). Germline CDR1 reads SGDLS; CDR2 reads YYNGEE. The V end was cut by 0 bases, the J end by 10 bases, with 8 bases between. The CDR3 is 12 residues long.

This clone was counted a single time. The V call is TRBV27, the J call TRBJ1-1; tentatively, D is TRBD1 (6 bases). The CDR3 consists of 15 residues. V dropped 4 bases and J dropped 0 bases, with 12 bases sitting between them. Looked up from germline, CDR1 is MNHEY and CDR2 is SMNVEV (reference sequence). This CDR3 reads CASSSQGTMNTEAFF. Here the CDR3 DNA reads TGTGCCAGCAGTTCACAGGGAACCATGAACACTGAAGCTTTCTTT.

The CDR3 DNA reads TGTGCCAGCAGCGCTCTTCAGGGGATTTGGTCGGCTGGCTACACCTTC. This gives the protein CASSALQGIWSAGYTF. The chain recombines TRBV2 with TRBJ1-2, with a tentative D call TRBD1 (6 bases). Trimming removed 6 bases from V and 7 bases from J, with 24 bases in between. Germline lookup yields CDR1 SNHLY and CDR2 FYNNEI. The CDR3 sequence is 16 residues long.

This sequence joins TRBV3-1 (or the pseudogene TRBV3-2) and TRBJ2-7, with a possible D match to TRBD1 (5 bases). Germline CDR1 and CDR2: LGHDT and YNNKEL (reference sequence). V gave up 2 bases and J gave up 3 bases, with 11 bases separating them. The CDR3 is 14 amino acids. The CDR3 DNA is TGTGCCAGCAGCCAATCAGGGCTTCACTACGAGCAGTACTTC. This gives the protein CASSQSGLHYEQYF.

The chain links TRBV25-1 to TRBJ2-7; 10 nucleotides align to TRBD1. In germline, CDR1 is MGHDK, CDR2 SYGVNS. CDR3 length: 15 residues. V lost 4 bases and J lost 3; bases outside the gene matches: 6. CDR3 bases: TGTGCCAGCAGTGCCCCGGACAGGGGGTACTACGAGCAGTACTTC. Amino acid sequence: CASSAPDRGYYEQYF.

The chain is built from TRBV12-3 or TRBV12-4 and TRBJ2-5, with TRBD1 identical over 8 bases. This CDR3 is built from 12 residues. Losses at the gene ends were 7 bases for V and 4 bases for J; bases not matched to a gene: 2. CDR3 loop: CASNRGVETQYF. CDR3 DNA sequence: TGTGCCAGCAACAGGGGGGTAGAGACCCAGTACTTC.

The chain links TRBV15 to TRBJ2-1; TRBD1 matches 8 bases. V lost 8 bases and J lost 0; bases outside the gene matches: 9. Germline V gene data show CDR1 as LNHNV and CDR2 as YYDKDF (reference sequence). The CDR3 covers 16 residues. CDR3 sequence (DNA): TGTGCCACCGGGAGTCAGGGGGCGAGCTCCTACAATGAGCAGTTCTTC. It codes for CATGSQGASSYNEQFF.

The chain links TRBV19 to TRBJ1-2; 7 positions agree with TRBD1. V shed 3 bases, J shed 7 bases, and the junction held 8 bases outside the gene matches. The CDR3 sequence is 14 residues long. Germline CDR1 LNHDA, CDR2 SQIVND (reference sequence). CDR3 loop: CASSIVARGSGYTF. The CDR3 coding sequence is TGTGCCAGTAGTATTGTTGCCAGGGGGTCTGGCTACACCTTC. The full variable domain, rest sourced from reference TRBV19 and TRBJ1-2, is DGGITQSPKYLFRKEGQNVTLSCEQNLNHDAMYWYRQDPGQGLRLIYYSQIVNDFQKGDIAEGYSVSREKKESFPLTVTSAQKNPTAFYLCASSIVARGSGYTFGSGTRLTVV.

This sequence joins TRBV2 and TRBJ1-6; no clear D. This CDR3 comprises 15 residues. The germline V gene encodes CDR1 SNHLY and CDR2 FYNNEI. V was shortened by 8 bases and J by 7 bases, with 18 bases between the two germline ends. CDR3 sequence (DNA): TGTGCCAGCGATTCTCCGATACAAACCAATTCACCCCTCCACTTT. It codes for CASDSPIQTNSPLHF.

Only one count was recorded for this clone. The chain uses TRBV19 and TRBJ1-1, with TRBD1 identical over 8 bases. The CDR3 has 15 amino acids. Trimming took 5 bases from V and 2 from J; bases not matched to a gene: 7. Germline V gene sequence: CDR1 LNHDA, CDR2 SQIVND (reference sequence). The CDR3 protein is CASSETGELNTEAFF. The CDR3, as DNA: TGTGCCAGTAGTGAGACAGGGGAACTCAACACTGAAGCTTTCTTT.

The chain employs TRBV6-5 and TRBJ2-2; D is uncertain. V was pared by 6 bases and J by 3 bases, with 11 bases between. CDR3 length: 14 amino acids. The V gene's germline CDR1 is MNHEY and CDR2 SVGAGI. CDR3 protein: CASRLTAYTGELFF. CDR3 in DNA: TGTGCCAGCAGGCTTACAGCCTACACCGGGGAGCTGTTTTTT.

The rearrangement joins TRBV9 to TRBJ1-4, with a possible D match to TRBD1 (5 bases). From germline, CDR1 is SGDLS and CDR2 YYNGEE. Trimming shortened V by 4 bases and J by 5 bases, and 12 bases separated the two germline ends. The CDR3 loop spans 14 amino acids. CDR3 in amino acids: CASSSGGDNEKLFF. As DNA, the CDR3 is TGTGCCAGCAGCTCGGGGGGAGACAATGAAAAACTGTTTTTT.

This chain connects TRBV15 to TRBJ1-4, with TRBD1 matching 7 bases. The CDR3 is 16 residues long. CDR1 is LNHNV and CDR2 is YYDKDF in the germline V gene (reference sequence). Trimming removed 0 bases from V and 7 bases from J; junction bases left unmatched: 8. The CDR3 reads CATSRDGTTGREKLFF. The CDR3 nucleotides read TGTGCCACCAGCAGAGATGGAACGACAGGGCGTGAAAAACTGTTTTTT.

The rearrangement uses TRBV2 and TRBJ2-3; 11 bases fit TRBD2. V was pared by 4 bases and J by 2 bases, with 2 bases of the junction left unmatched. The CDR3 loop spans 15 amino acids. Germline lookup yields CDR1 SNHLY and CDR2 FYNNEI. CDR3 sequence: CASSASGGLTDTQYF. CDR3 bases: TGTGCCAGCAGTGCTAGCGGGGGGCTCACAGATACGCAGTATTTT.

Of note for this clone: Within the sample, other DNA sequences also encode this same CDR3. The rearrangement uses TRBV27 and TRBJ2-1, with TRBD1 matching 9 bases. The CDR3 extends over 15 amino acids. V gave up 5 bases and J gave up 2 bases; unmatched junction bases: 4. Germline V gene data show CDR1 as MNHEY and CDR2 as SMNVEV (reference sequence). CDR3 sequence (DNA): TGTGCCAGCAGTCCTACAGGGGGCGCCTACAATGAGCAGTTCTTC. Protein product: CASSPTGGAYNEQFF.

The chain uses TRBV6-5 and TRBJ1-6; 9 nucleotides agree with TRBD1. Germline trimming cut 6 bases from V and 13 bases from J; bases unmatched to any gene: 10. CDR3 size: 14 residues. CDR1 MNHEY and CDR2 SVGAGI come from the germline V gene. The CDR3 sequence: CASRVGQGILPLHF. The CDR3 bases are TGTGCCAGCAGGGTAGGACAGGGGATTCTCCCCCTCCACTTT.

The V and J genes are TRBV4-2 and TRBJ2-3; 9 bases are a match to TRBD2. The V and J ends lost 0 bases and 5 bases, in that order; junction bases with no gene match: 6. Germline V lookup: CDR1 LGHNA, CDR2 YNFKEQ. CDR3 length: 16 amino acids. CDR3 protein: CASSQDLLRGGDTQYF. CDR3 DNA sequence: TGTGCCAGCAGCCAAGATTTATTGCGGGGGGGAGATACGCAGTATTTT.

This chain uses TRBV6-5 with TRBJ1-2; TRBD1 aligns across 10 bases. The V segment lost 6 bases and the J segment 5 bases; nucleotides outside the gene matches: 3. Germline CDR1 is MNHEY and CDR2 is SVGAGI. The length of the CDR3 is 13 residues. CDR3 in amino acids: CASRGTGEYGYTF. CDR3 bases: TGTGCCAGCAGGGGGACAGGGGAATATGGCTACACCTTC.

This clone appeared a single time. The chain employs TRBV28 and TRBJ1-3, with TRBD1 matching over 8 bases. The CDR3 is made up of 19 amino acids. With V trimmed by 4 bases and J by 3 bases, 17 bases remained unmatched. CDR1 MDHEN and CDR2 SYDVKM come from the germline V gene. CDR3 loop: CASSSPDRVKSAGGNTIYF. CDR3 DNA: TGTGCCAGCAGTTCGCCGGACAGGGTCAAGTCGGCGGGTGGAAACACCATATATTTT.